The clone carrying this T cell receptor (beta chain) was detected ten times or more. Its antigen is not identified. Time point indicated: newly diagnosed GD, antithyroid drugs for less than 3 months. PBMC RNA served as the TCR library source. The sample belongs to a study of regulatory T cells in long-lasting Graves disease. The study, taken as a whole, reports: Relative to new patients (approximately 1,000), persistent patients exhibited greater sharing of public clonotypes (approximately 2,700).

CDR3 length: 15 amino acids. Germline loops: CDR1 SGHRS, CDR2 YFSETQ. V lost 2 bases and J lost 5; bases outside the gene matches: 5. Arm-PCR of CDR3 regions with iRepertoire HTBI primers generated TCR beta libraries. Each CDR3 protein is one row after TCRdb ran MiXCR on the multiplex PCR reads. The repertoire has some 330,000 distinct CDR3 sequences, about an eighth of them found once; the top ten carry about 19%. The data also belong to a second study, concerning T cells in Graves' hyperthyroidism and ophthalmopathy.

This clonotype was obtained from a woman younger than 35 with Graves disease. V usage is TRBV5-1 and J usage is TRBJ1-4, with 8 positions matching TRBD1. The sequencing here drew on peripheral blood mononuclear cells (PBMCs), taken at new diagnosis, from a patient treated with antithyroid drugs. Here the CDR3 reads CASSFVGQENEKLFF. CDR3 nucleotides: TGCGCCAGCAGCTTCGTGGGACAGGAAAATGAAAAACTGTTTTTT.